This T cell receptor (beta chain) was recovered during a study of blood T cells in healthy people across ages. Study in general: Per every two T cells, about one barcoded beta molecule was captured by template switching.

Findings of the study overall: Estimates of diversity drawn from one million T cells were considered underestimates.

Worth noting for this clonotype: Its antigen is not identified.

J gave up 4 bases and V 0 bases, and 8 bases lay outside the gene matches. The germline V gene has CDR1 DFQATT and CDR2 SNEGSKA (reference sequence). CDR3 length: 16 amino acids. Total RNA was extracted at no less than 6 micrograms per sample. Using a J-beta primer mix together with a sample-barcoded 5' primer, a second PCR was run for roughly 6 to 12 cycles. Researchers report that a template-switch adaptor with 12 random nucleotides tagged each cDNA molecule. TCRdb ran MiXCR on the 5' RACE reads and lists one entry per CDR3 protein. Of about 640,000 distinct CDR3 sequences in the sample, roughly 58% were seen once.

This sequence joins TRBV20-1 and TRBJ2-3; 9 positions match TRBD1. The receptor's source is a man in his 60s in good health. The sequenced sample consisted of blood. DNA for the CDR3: TGCAGTGCTAGAGATATTGGGACAGGGAATGCAGATACGCAGTATTTT. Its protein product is CSARDIGTGNADTQYF.